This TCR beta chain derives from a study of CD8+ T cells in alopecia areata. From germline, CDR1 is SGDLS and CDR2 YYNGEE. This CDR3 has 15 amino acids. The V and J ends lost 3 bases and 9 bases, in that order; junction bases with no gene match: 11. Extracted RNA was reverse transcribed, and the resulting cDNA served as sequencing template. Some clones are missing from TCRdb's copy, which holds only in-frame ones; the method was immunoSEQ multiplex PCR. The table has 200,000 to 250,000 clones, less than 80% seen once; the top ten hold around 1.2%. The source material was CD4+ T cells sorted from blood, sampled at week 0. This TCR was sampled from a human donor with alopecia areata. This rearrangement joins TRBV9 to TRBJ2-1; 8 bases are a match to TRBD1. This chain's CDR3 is CASSAGQGGYLEQFF. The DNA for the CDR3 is TGTGCCAGCAGCGCTGGACAGGGAGGATATCTTGAGCAGTTCTTC. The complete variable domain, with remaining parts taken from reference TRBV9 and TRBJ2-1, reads DSGVTQTPKHLITATGQRVTLRCSPRSGDLSVYWYQQSLDQGLQFLIQYYNGEERAKGNILERFSAQQFPDLHSELNLSSLELGDSALYFCASSAGQGGYLEQFFGPGTRLTVL.